This T cell receptor (beta chain) came from a study of shared clonotypes between healthy human individuals. Sequenced by immunoSEQ multiplex PCR; TCRdb stores in-frame clones only, minus some. The data hold about 490,000 clones, with 70% to 80% observed a single time. Healthy and HIV-negative, the adult donors had no recent acute infections or vaccinations. With unsorted samples, genomic DNA was obtained from tens of millions of PBMCs. Trimming shortened V by 3 bases and J by 1 base, and 16 bases separated the two germline ends. This CDR3 region has 16 residues. CDR1 and CDR2 (germline): SGHTS, YDEGEE. Overall study findings and caveats: Limited genetic and exposure-history diversity came from having few donors.

Worth noting for this clone: The antigen remains unidentified.

Sequencing was carried out using PBMCs. V gene TRBV5-8 combines with J gene TRBJ2-5; a weak D match, TRBD2 (6 bases). The receptor was isolated from a middle-aged woman in good health. Some clones in this sample may be carry-over from other donors' samples. The CDR3 sequence: CASSSRVGGPQETQYF. DNA for the CDR3: TGTGCCAGCAGCTCTCGGGTGGGGGGACCCCAAGAGACCCAGTACTTC.